This T cell receptor beta chain emerged from a study of CD8+ T cells in alopecia areata. Study-wide background: A regimen of oral tofacitinib, 5 to 10 mg twice daily, was given to treated patients.

This CDR3 is built from 17 residues. Germline lookup yields CDR1 MNHEY and CDR2 SMNVEV (reference sequence). J was trimmed by 1 base and V by 0 bases; bases with no gene match: 5. Extracted from the samples, RNA was reverse transcribed into cDNA to serve as the sequencing template. TCRdb keeps only in-frame clones here, not all; method: immunoSEQ multiplex PCR. The table lists about 200,000 clones, 50% to 60% of them singletons. The treatment was: oral pan-JAK inhibitor, 5-10 mg twice daily. This material consisted of CD4+ T cells sorted from blood, taken at week 4, from a patient treated with tofacitinib. The sequence derives from a human donor with alopecia areata. J is TRBJ2-7 and V is TRBV27, with TRBD1 identical over 11 bases. The CDR3, as DNA: TGTGCCAGCAGTTTATCCCCGGGACAGGGGGTGTCCTACGAGCAGTACTTC. It is translated as CASSLSPGQGVSYEQYF.